One sample yielded the 14 T cell receptor beta chains listed below, sequenced in a study of control samples from healthy donors and cancer patients. Assay: immunoSEQ multiplex PCR; the TCRdb copy retains only in-frame clones and omits some. The repertoire has about 160,000 clones, more than 85% of them found once; the top ten carry roughly 5.5%. The sample comprised blood. Every receptor here comes from a man in his late teens or twenties in good health.

This sequence joins TRBV11-2 and TRBJ2-5; D is unclear. Trimming stripped 4 bases from V and 2 bases from J, with 8 bases between. The length of the CDR3 is 13 residues. The germline V gene encodes CDR1 SGHAT and CDR2 FQNNGV. The CDR3 bases are TGTGCCAGCAGCTCCAACCCGCAAGAGACCCAGTACTTC. Amino acid sequence: CASSSNPQETQYF. The complete variable domain, with remaining parts taken from reference TRBV11-2 and TRBJ2-5, reads EAGVAQSPRYKIIEKRQSVAFWCNPISGHATLYWYQQILGQGPKLLIQFQNNGVVDDSQLPKDRFSAERLKGVDSTLKIQPAKLEDSAVYLCASSSNPQETQYFGPGTRLLVL.

Written as DNA, the CDR3 is TGTGCCAGCAGTTTATCGGGGACAGGGATGGTGGAGACCCAGTACTTC. This translates into CASSLSGTGMVETQYF. The genes are TRBV27 and TRBJ2-5; TRBD1 aligns across 9 bases. This CDR3 contains 16 residues. The germline V gene has CDR1 MNHEY and CDR2 SMNVEV (reference sequence). With V trimmed by 0 bases and J by 5 bases, 7 bases remained unmatched.

Of note for this clone: Its ends do not fully match the called genes, so a read error is possible. The chain couples TRBV7-7 to TRBJ2-4; maybe TRBD2 (5 bases). Germline CDR1 and CDR2: SSHAT and FNYEAQ (reference sequence). CDR3 length equals 19 residues. CDR3 in DNA: TGTGCTAGCAGCCTACTCGCATTGGGGAGAAAGATAGCCAAAAACATTCAGTACTTC. This sequence encodes CASSLLALGRKIAKNIQYF. Full variable domain (rest looked up from reference TRBV7-7 and TRBJ2-4): GAGVSQSPRYKVTKRGQDVTLRCDPISSHATLYWYQQALGQGPEFLTYFNYEAQPDKSGLPSDRFSAERPEGSISTLTIQRTEQRDSAMYRCASSLLALGRKIAKNIQYFGAGTRLSVL.

The V and J genes are TRBV9 and TRBJ2-7; weak D call: TRBD1 (5 bases). The germline V and J ends were trimmed by 4 bases and 2 bases, with 16 bases remaining between them. The CDR3 consists of 15 residues. The germline V gene encodes CDR1 SGDLS and CDR2 YYNGEE. CDR3 sequence reads: CASSPGAASTYEQYF. In DNA, the CDR3 is TGTGCCAGCAGCCCTGGGGCAGCGAGTACCTACGAGCAGTACTTC.

The J gene is TRBJ1-2, the V gene TRBV6-5; no clear D. CDR3 length: 15 amino acids. Trimming cost V 0 bases and J 4 bases, with 12 bases left between them. CDR1 and CDR2 from the germline V gene are MNHEY and SVGAGI. CDR3 coding DNA: TGTGCCAGCAGTTACTCCAAAAGGAGTCTCTATGGCTACACCTTC. Translated, it gives CASSYSKRSLYGYTF.

This chain connects TRBV2 to TRBJ1-2, with D maybe TRBD1 (6 bases). V was shortened by 8 bases and J by 8 bases, with 18 bases between the two germline ends. The germline gives CDR1 SNHLY, CDR2 FYNNEI. The length of the CDR3 is 13 residues. CDR3 bases: TGTGCCAGCTGGCAGGACAGCCGTAAAGGCTACACCTTC. Translating gives CASWQDSRKGYTF.

The rearrangement uses TRBV4-3 and TRBJ2-3; D not certain. CDR1 and CDR2 from the germline V gene are LGHNA and YSLEER. The CDR3 length is 14 residues. V lost 0 bases to trimming and J lost 3 bases, with 7 bases between them. Here the CDR3 reads CASSQDIMTDTQYF. The CDR3 region has the DNA TGCGCCAGCAGCCAAGATATTATGACAGATACGCAGTATTTT.

The genes are TRBV9 and TRBJ1-1, with 8 nucleotides matching TRBD1. Germline assignment: CDR1 SGDLS and CDR2 YYNGEE. This CDR3 spans 16 amino acids. With V trimmed by 0 bases and J by 5 bases, 9 bases remained unmatched. Here the CDR3 DNA reads TGTGCCAGCAGCGTAGCATTTAAGACAGGGGTAACTGAAGCTTTCTTT. This encodes CASSVAFKTGVTEAFF.

The CDR3 region has the DNA TGTGCCAGCAGCCCCCTTAGAGCGGGAAACCTTAATGAAAAACTGTTTTTT. Encoded protein: CASSPLRAGNLNEKLFF. The chain recombines TRBV7-8 with TRBJ1-4; D is uncertain. Per the germline V gene, CDR1 is SGHVS and CDR2 is FQNEAQ. Trimming removed 5 bases from V and 4 bases from J, with 20 bases in between. The CDR3 is 17 amino acids.

The chain recombines TRBV6-6 with TRBJ2-2, with D perhaps matching TRBD1 (6 bases). CDR3 size: 15 residues. Germline CDR1 MNHNY, CDR2 SVGAGI (reference sequence). V lost 2 bases and J 8 bases, leaving 15 bases between the germline ends. CDR3 coding DNA: TGTGCCAGCAGTTACGCAGGGGCCTCCCAGGGGGAGCTGTTTTTT. Amino acid sequence: CASSYAGASQGELFF.

This chain links TRBV4-1 with TRBJ2-2; D ambiguous. Trimming pared 0 bases from V and 5 bases from J, leaving 10 bases between. This CDR3 has 15 amino acids. Looked up from germline, CDR1 is MGHRA and CDR2 is YSYEKL. Here the CDR3 DNA reads TGCGCCAGCAGCCAAGAAGGGCTCCGTACCGGGGAGCTGTTTTTT. Encoded protein: CASSQEGLRTGELFF.

A few counts support this clone. The sample has other DNA sequences that encode this CDR3 too. This chain connects TRBV19 to TRBJ2-7; 14 nucleotides align to TRBD2. V lost 5 bases, J lost 3 bases, and 6 bases stayed unmatched. CDR3 length: 16 amino acids. The germline CDR1 and CDR2 sequences are LNHDA and SQIVND (reference sequence). CDR3 region: CASSPRTSGRSYEQYF. CDR3 in DNA: TGTGCCAGTAGTCCGAGGACTAGCGGGAGGAGCTACGAGCAGTACTTC.

The genes are TRBV10-1 and TRBJ2-7; 11 positions match TRBD2. V trimming: 2 bases; J trimming: 3 bases; junction bases outside the gene matches: 0. Germline V gene lookup returns CDR1 WNHNN and CDR2 SYGVQD (reference sequence). This CDR3 has 14 amino acids. The CDR3 reads CASSEGTSGYEQYF. DNA of the CDR3: TGCGCCAGCAGTGAGGGGACTAGCGGCTACGAGCAGTACTTC.

The CDR3 reads CSVSGQGFGKETQYF. The DNA of the CDR3 is TGCAGCGTCAGTGGGCAGGGGTTTGGAAAAGAGACCCAGTACTTC. The rearrangement uses TRBV29-1 and TRBJ2-5; D is perhaps TRBD1 (6 bases). Germline CDR1 is SQVTM and CDR2 is ANQGSEA. Trimming removed 6 bases from V and 3 bases from J, with 20 bases in between. The CDR3 extends over 15 amino acids.